The rows below give T cell receptor beta chains drawn from one sample of a study of blood T cell repertoires in COVID-19. The table came from immunoSEQ multiplex PCR; TCRdb's copy has only in-frame clones and leaves some out. The sample has approximately 190,000 clones; 80% to 85% are singletons. The sequenced material came from PBMCs or T cells enriched from blood (not recorded which). The receptors stem from a woman aged 30 to 39 who had been exposed to COVID-19. Each CDR3 is given with its conserved first and last residue. The order of the fields is CDR3 protein, CDR3 DNA, D gene, J gene, V gene, clone size. A D gene is named only where the DNA matches it firmly. Some rows mark clone size as missing; the rest say once, few, many or name a class of expanded clone.

CASSFRGKDGETQYF TGTGCCAGCAGCTTTCGAGGGAAGGACGGAGAGACCCAGTACTTC NA TRBJ2-5 TRBV11-2 NA
CASALQYNEKLFF TGTGCCAGCGCTCTTCAGTATAATGAAAAACTGTTTTTT NA TRBJ1-4 TRBV2 NA
CASSLNGYEQYF TGTGCCAGCAGTTTAAACGGCTACGAGCAGTACTTC NA TRBJ2-7 TRBV12-3/TRBV12-4 NA
CASSLGPGASGEQFF TGTGCCAGCAGCTTGGGGCCAGGGGCCTCCGGAGAGCAGTTCTTC NA TRBJ2-1 TRBV5-6 NA
CASSVGQGDTDTQYF TGCGCCAGCAGTGTGGGGCAGGGGGACACAGATACGCAGTATTTT TRBD1 TRBJ2-3 TRBV10-1 NA
CASSLMGADGYTF TGTGCCAGCAGTTTAATGGGGGCGGATGGCTACACCTTC NA TRBJ1-2 TRBV27 NA
CASSQETASSYNEQFF TGTGCCAGCAGCCAGGAGACAGCGAGCTCCTACAATGAGCAGTTCTTC NA TRBJ2-1 TRBV7-6 NA
CSVGRGMGTEAFF TGCAGCGTTGGACGCGGGATGGGCACTGAAGCTTTCTTT NA TRBJ1-1 TRBV29-1 NA
CASSQDRGREKLFF TGTGCCAGCAGCCAAGACAGGGGGCGTGAAAAACTGTTTTTT TRBD1 TRBJ1-4 TRBV3-1/TRBV3-2 NA
CASSYLAGGTGELFF TGTGCCAGCAGTTACTTGGCCGGGGGGACCGGGGAGCTGTTTTTT TRBD2 TRBJ2-2 TRBV6-5 NA
CASSPGTGTYNEQFF TGTGCCAGCTCACCCGGGACAGGAACCTACAATGAGCAGTTCTTC TRBD1 TRBJ2-1 TRBV18 NA
CASSLAGGKEQYF TGTGCCAGCAGCTTGGCTGGGGGGAAAGAGCAGTACTTC NA TRBJ2-7 TRBV5-4 NA
CSVEGDSTYEQYF TGCAGCGTTGAAGGGGACAGTACCTACGAGCAGTACTTC TRBD1 TRBJ2-7 TRBV29-1 NA
CASSLGTGVNYGYTF TGTGCCAGCAGCCTAGGCACAGGGGTTAACTATGGCTACACCTTC TRBD1 TRBJ1-2 TRBV3-1/TRBV3-2 NA
CASSWSLAEQETQYF TGTGCCAGCAGCTGGTCACTAGCGGAACAAGAGACCCAGTACTTC TRBD2 TRBJ2-5 TRBV7-2 NA
CASSSPGTGSSPQHF TGTGCCAGCAGTTCGCCCGGGACAGGGAGCAGCCCCCAGCATTTT TRBD1 TRBJ1-5 TRBV6-5 NA
CASSQDASGVRELFF TGTGCCAGCAGCCAAGATGCTAGCGGGGTTAGAGAGCTGTTTTTT TRBD2 TRBJ2-2 TRBV3-1/TRBV3-2 NA
CACIGQGGNQPQHF TGTGCCTGCATAGGACAGGGAGGCAATCAGCCCCAGCATTTT TRBD1 TRBJ1-5 TRBV30 NA
CASSYVGGMTGELFF TGTGCCAGCAGTTACGTTGGGGGCATGACCGGGGAGCTGTTTTTT NA TRBJ2-2 TRBV6-2/TRBV6-3 NA
CASSPVGRGDEKLFF TGTGCCAGCAGCCCAGTCGGACGGGGAGACGAAAAACTGTTTTTT NA TRBJ1-4 TRBV7-2 NA
CASSQGTGTGEQFF TGTGCCAGCAGCCAAGGGACAGGGACTGGTGAGCAGTTCTTC TRBD1 TRBJ2-1 TRBV3-1/TRBV3-2 NA
CASSDRLAVTGELFF TGTGCCAGCAGTGACAGACTAGCAGTCACCGGGGAGCTGTTTTTT TRBD2 TRBJ2-2 TRBV3-1/TRBV3-2 NA
CASSFRDRVDSPLHF TGTGCCAGCAGCTTCCGGGACAGGGTTGATTCACCCCTCCACTTT TRBD1 TRBJ1-6 TRBV7-9 NA
CATSEGGTARRLNEQFF TGTGCCACCAGTGAGGGTGGGACAGCTAGAAGACTCAATGAGCAGTTCTTC TRBD1 TRBJ2-1 TRBV24-1 NA
CASSFGTLNTEAFF TGTGCCAGTAGTTTCGGGACACTGAACACTGAAGCTTTCTTT NA TRBJ1-1 TRBV19 NA
CASSPRQGGGYGYTF TGTGCCAGCAGCCCTCGACAGGGGGGAGGCTATGGCTACACCTTC TRBD1 TRBJ1-2 TRBV3-1/TRBV3-2 NA
CASSVMGATEAFF TGTGCCAGCAGTGTTATGGGAGCCACTGAAGCTTTCTTT NA TRBJ1-1 TRBV25-1 NA
CAWTTRADTGELFF TGTGCCTGGACTACCAGGGCCGACACCGGGGAGCTGTTTTTT NA TRBJ2-2 TRBV30 NA
CATDSFYNSPLHF TGTGCCACCGACAGTTTCTATAATTCACCCCTCCACTTT NA TRBJ1-6 TRBV6-1 NA
CASSFTWTGSVYEQYF TGCGCCAGCAGCTTTACGTGGACAGGGAGTGTGTACGAGCAGTACTTC TRBD1 TRBJ2-7 TRBV5-1 NA
CASSEFGEISEKLFF TGTGCCAGCAGTGAATTCGGGGAAATATCAGAAAAACTGTTTTTT NA TRBJ1-4 TRBV25-1 NA
CASSVQGGTEAFF TGTGCCAGCAGCGTACAGGGGGGAACTGAAGCTTTCTTT TRBD1 TRBJ1-1 TRBV12-3/TRBV12-4 NA
CASSWTGQALNTEAFF TGCGCCAGCAGCTGGACGGGACAGGCTTTGAACACTGAAGCTTTCTTT TRBD1 TRBJ1-1 TRBV5-1 once
CASSWTVSYEQYF TGTGCCAGCAGTTGGACAGTTTCCTACGAGCAGTACTTC NA TRBJ2-7 TRBV27 once
CSAGTDTEAFF TGCAGTGCTGGGACAGACACTGAAGCTTTCTTT TRBD1 TRBJ1-1 TRBV20-1 few
CASAFENQPQHF TGTGCCAGCGCCTTTGAGAATCAGCCCCAGCATTTT NA TRBJ1-5 TRBV7-9 NA
CASSTGQGITEAFF TGTGCCAGTAGCACTGGACAGGGTATCACTGAAGCTTTCTTT TRBD1 TRBJ1-1 TRBV19 NA
CASSFLGGEETQYF TGTGCCAGCAGCTTCCTTGGGGGCGAGGAGACCCAGTACTTC NA TRBJ2-5 TRBV13 once
CAIRGQSGSPLHF TGTGCCATCCGGGGACAAAGCGGCTCACCCCTCCACTTT NA TRBJ1-6 TRBV10-3 NA
CSAEGGRGPSGYTF TGCAGCGCGGAGGGGGGCAGGGGGCCAAGTGGCTACACCTTC TRBD1 TRBJ1-2 TRBV29-1 NA
CASSLAPQGGNYGYTF TGTGCCAGCAGCTTAGCCCCCCAGGGGGGTAACTATGGCTACACCTTC TRBD1 TRBJ1-2 TRBV7-9 NA
CASSESSAGNYGYTF TGTGCCAGCAGTGAGTCTTCTGCAGGGAACTATGGCTACACCTTC NA TRBJ1-2 TRBV2 NA
CASSQGGDMNTEAFF TGTGCCAGCAGCCAGGGGGGGGATATGAACACTGAAGCTTTCTTT NA TRBJ1-1 TRBV3-1/TRBV3-2 NA
CASRRGGGNEQFF TGTGCCAGCAGACGTGGGGGAGGGAATGAGCAGTTCTTC TRBD2 TRBJ2-1 TRBV12-3/TRBV12-4 NA
CASSLGGRRNTIYF TGTGCCAGCAGCTTGGGGGGAAGGAGAAACACCATATATTTT NA TRBJ1-3 TRBV7-9 NA
CASSSPRDYALGDTQYF TGTGCCAGCAGTTCCCCCCGGGACTACGCCCTTGGAGATACGCAGTATTTT TRBD2 TRBJ2-3 TRBV27 NA
CASRLRGQGSYEQYF TGTGCCAGTAGGCTTAGGGGACAGGGTTCCTACGAGCAGTACTTC TRBD1 TRBJ2-7 TRBV19 NA
CASSVVPGETQYF TGTGCCAGCAGCGTTGTACCGGGGGAGACCCAGTACTTC NA TRBJ2-5 TRBV9 NA
CASSLAGAGTGYGAEQYF TGTGCCAGCAGCTTAGCTGGGGCAGGGACAGGGTATGGAGCCGAGCAGTACTTC TRBD1 TRBJ2-7 TRBV7-9 NA
CASGVEQFF TGTGCCAGCGGAGTTGAGCAGTTCTTC NA TRBJ2-1 TRBV12-3/TRBV12-4 NA
CSASWGQGFSFYEQYF TGCAGTGCTAGTTGGGGACAGGGGTTTTCCTTCTACGAGCAGTACTTC TRBD1 TRBJ2-7 TRBV20-1 NA
CASSYSEVRYEQYF TGTGCCAGCAGTTACTCGGAGGTCCGATACGAGCAGTACTTC NA TRBJ2-7 TRBV6-2/TRBV6-3 few
CASSFPRGDTQYF TGTGCCAGCAGTTTTCCCAGGGGGGATACGCAGTATTTT TRBD1 TRBJ2-3 TRBV27 NA
CASTSTGTEAFF TGTGCCAGCACCTCGACAGGTACTGAAGCTTTCTTT NA TRBJ1-1 TRBV2 few